This entry lists 11 T cell receptor beta chains sequenced from one sample in a study of T cell responses to AZD1222 COVID-19 vaccine. The assay was immunoSEQ multiplex PCR, and TCRdb's table has in-frame clones only and misses some. The profile shows tens of thousands of clones, around 92% of them singletons. The sample consisted of peripheral blood, taken on day 0 of AZD1222 vaccination. The receptors were sampled from an adult in good health.

This chain joins TRBV18 and TRBJ2-2; D is possibly TRBD1 or TRBD2 (6 bases each). V was cut by 1 base and J by 2 bases, with 11 bases left in between. Germline CDR1 is KGHSH and CDR2 is LQKENI. This CDR3 comprises 16 residues. CDR3 sequence reads: CASSPRGGRNTGELFF. CDR3 in DNA: TGTGCCAGCTCACCACGTGGGGGGCGCAACACCGGGGAGCTGTTTTTT.

The chain links TRBV6-4 to TRBJ2-3, with 11 bases identical to TRBD1. V was clipped by 6 bases and J by 5 bases; unmatched bases: 4. The CDR3 covers 14 residues. Germline CDR1 and CDR2: MRHNA and SNTAGT. The chain's CDR3 is CASSGQGAGDTQYF. The CDR3 bases are TGTGCCAGCAGCGGACAGGGGGCTGGAGATACGCAGTATTTT.

The rearrangement uses TRBV28 and TRBJ2-3; 8 bases match TRBD1. CDR3 size: 15 residues. V dropped 5 bases and J dropped 4; count of bases not matched to a gene: 8. Germline CDR1 MDHEN, CDR2 SYDVKM. CDR3 DNA sequence: TGTGCCAGCAGTCCTGGACAGGGCGTCTCAGATACGCAGTATTTT. Translated: CASSPGQGVSDTQYF. Based on the CDR3 plus reference TRBV28 and TRBJ2-3, the full variable domain is DVKVTQSSRYLVKRTGEKVFLECVQDMDHENMFWYRQDPGLGLRLIYFSYDVKMKEKGDIPEGYSVSREKKERFSLILESASTNQTSMYLCASSPGQGVSDTQYFGPGTRLTVL.

V is TRBV19 and J is TRBJ1-3; possible D gene TRBD1, 6 bases. The germline V and J ends were trimmed by 6 bases and 4 bases, with 16 bases remaining between them. The CDR3 sequence is 15 residues long. The germline CDR1 and CDR2 sequences are LNHDA and SQIVND (reference sequence). The CDR3 region is CASRSQGIGGNTIYF. CDR3 bases: TGTGCCAGTAGAAGCCAGGGGATAGGAGGAAACACCATATATTTT. Using reference TRBV19 and TRBJ1-3 for the parts outside the CDR3, the full variable domain is DGGITQSPKYLFRKEGQNVTLSCEQNLNHDAMYWYRQDPGQGLRLIYYSQIVNDFQKGDIAEGYSVSREKKESFPLTVTSAQKNPTAFYLCASRSQGIGGNTIYFGEGSWLTVV.

This chain uses TRBV20-1 with TRBJ1-5; the D gene is possibly TRBD1 (5 bases). V was cut by 3 bases and J by 5 bases, with 20 bases left in between. Germline V gene lookup returns CDR1 DFQATT and CDR2 SNEGSKA (reference sequence). The CDR3 consists of 16 residues. As DNA, the CDR3 is TGCAGTGCTAGTAGGGGACCTGAAATTGAGGATCAGCCCCAGCATTTT. Translation gives CSASRGPEIEDQPQHF.

The chain uses TRBV5-4 and TRBJ1-2; 7 bases match TRBD1. The CDR3 is 13 amino acids. Germline V gene lookup returns CDR1 SGHNT and CDR2 YYREEE (reference sequence). J gave up 2 bases and V 3 bases, and 1 base lay outside the gene matches. This CDR3 reads CASSSQGNYGYTF. CDR3 coding DNA: TGTGCCAGCAGCTCACAGGGGAACTATGGCTACACCTTC.

The CDR3 region has the DNA TGTGCCAGCAGCTCCCGGACTAGCGGGACAGATACGCAGTATTTT. Translated: CASSSRTSGTDTQYF. This sequence joins TRBV6-5 and TRBJ2-3; 11 bases are shared with TRBD2. Germline V lookup: CDR1 MNHEY, CDR2 SVGAGI. J gave up 3 bases and V 6 bases, and 5 bases lay outside the gene matches. The CDR3 is 15 residues long.

Only one count was recorded for this clone. The CDR3: CASSEWDKNQPQHF. In DNA, the CDR3 is TGTGCCAGCAGTGAGTGGGACAAAAATCAGCCCCAGCATTTT. The rearrangement joins TRBV2 to TRBJ1-5, with a weak D call TRBD1 (6 bases). CDR1 is SNHLY and CDR2 is FYNNEI in the germline V gene. V lost 3 bases and J 4 bases, leaving 10 bases between the germline ends. The CDR3 extends over 14 amino acids.

The chain combines TRBV7-3 with TRBJ1-1, with TRBD1 matching 8 bases. V trimming: 5 bases; J trimming: 1 base; junction bases outside the gene matches: 3. The CDR3 consists of 14 residues. Looked up from germline, CDR1 is SGHTA and CDR2 is FQGTGA. The DNA for the CDR3 is TGTGCCAGCAGCCAAGACAGGGGGAACACTGAAGCTTTCTTT. Its protein is CASSQDRGNTEAFF.

The J gene is TRBJ2-7, the V gene TRBV18; D uncertain. Germline-derived CDR1 and CDR2 are KGHSH and LQKENI. Trimming removed 2 bases at V and 5 bases at J, with 7 bases between. The CDR3 length is 12 residues. CDR3 sequence (DNA): TGTGCCAGCTCACCATCTCGGGACGAGCAGTACTTC. This encodes CASSPSRDEQYF. The entire variable domain, with the rest obtained from reference TRBV18 and TRBJ2-7, is as follows: NAGVMQNPRHLVRRRGQEARLRCSPMKGHSHVYWYRQLPEEGLKFMVYLQKENIIDESGMPKERFSAEFPKEGPSILRIQQVVRGDSAAYFCASSPSRDEQYFGPGTRLTVT.

This clone has a handful of counts. The genes are TRBV30 and TRBJ1-1; 8 bases are a match to TRBD1. With 3 bases clipped from V and 2 bases from J, the junction kept 5 bases outside the gene matches. Germline assignment: CDR1 GTSNPN and CDR2 SVGIG (reference sequence). The CDR3 contains 14 residues. The CDR3 reads CAWRIQGGNTEAFF. Written as DNA, the CDR3 is TGTGCCTGGAGGATACAGGGGGGAAACACTGAAGCTTTCTTT.